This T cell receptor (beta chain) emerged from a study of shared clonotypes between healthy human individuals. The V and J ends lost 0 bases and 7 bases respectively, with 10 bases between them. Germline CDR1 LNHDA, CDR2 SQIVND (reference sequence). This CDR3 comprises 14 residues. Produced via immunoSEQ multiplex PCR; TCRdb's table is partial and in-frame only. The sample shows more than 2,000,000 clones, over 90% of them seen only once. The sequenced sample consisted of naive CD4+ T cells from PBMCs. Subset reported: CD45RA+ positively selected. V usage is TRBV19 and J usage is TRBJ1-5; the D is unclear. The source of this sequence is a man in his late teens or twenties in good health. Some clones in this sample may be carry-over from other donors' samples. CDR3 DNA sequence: TGTGCCAGTAGTATAGATACCCGAGCGCAGCCCCAGCATTTT. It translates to CASSIDTRAQPQHF.